The sequence of this T cell receptor (beta chain) was determined in a study of blood T cell repertoires in COVID-19. Turning to the study itself: Samples representing acute and convalescent COVID-19 were sourced from the United States, Italy and Spain. PBMCs, B-cell-depleted T cells, or T cells were the source of the cDNA or gDNA that made up the material.

The germline CDR1 and CDR2 sequences are SEHNR and FQNEAQ (reference sequence). The CDR3 has 14 residues. Trimming took off 3 bases at V and 1 base at J, with 9 bases between the two ends. The data were produced by immunoSEQ multiplex PCR, yet TCRdb's version contains in-frame clones alone and is incomplete. The sample includes 160,000 or so clones, approximately 91% seen only once; the top ten take approximately 2.4%. This TCR was recovered from a woman between 70 and 85 years old with acute or convalescent COVID-19. The chain is built from TRBV7-9 and TRBJ1-1, with TRBD1 as a possible D gene (6 bases). Source material: peripheral blood. CDR3 nucleotides: TGTGCCAGCAGCTTGGGGGCAACGAACACTGAAGCTTTCTTT. The encoded protein is CASSLGATNTEAFF.